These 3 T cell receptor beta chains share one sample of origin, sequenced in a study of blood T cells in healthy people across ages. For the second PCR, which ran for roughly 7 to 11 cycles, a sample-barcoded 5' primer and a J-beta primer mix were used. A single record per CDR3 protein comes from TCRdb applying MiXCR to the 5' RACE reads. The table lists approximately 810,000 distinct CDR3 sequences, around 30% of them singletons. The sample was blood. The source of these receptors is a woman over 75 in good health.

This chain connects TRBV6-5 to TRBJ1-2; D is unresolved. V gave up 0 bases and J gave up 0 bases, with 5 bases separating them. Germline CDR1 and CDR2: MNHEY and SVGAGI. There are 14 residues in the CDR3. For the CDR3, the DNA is TGTGCCAGCAGTTACTCGGTTTCTAACTATGGCTACACCTTC. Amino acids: CASSYSVSNYGYTF.

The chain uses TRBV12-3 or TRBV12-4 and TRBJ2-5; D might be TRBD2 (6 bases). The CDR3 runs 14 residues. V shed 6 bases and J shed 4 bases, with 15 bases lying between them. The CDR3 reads CASRGWGDSETQYF. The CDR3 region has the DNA TGTGCCAGCAGAGGTTGGGGGGACTCAGAGACCCAGTACTTC.

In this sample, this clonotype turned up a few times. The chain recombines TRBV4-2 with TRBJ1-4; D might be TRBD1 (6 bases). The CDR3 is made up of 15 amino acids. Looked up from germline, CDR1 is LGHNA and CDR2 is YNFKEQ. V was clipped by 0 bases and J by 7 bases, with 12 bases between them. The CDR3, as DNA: TGTGCCAGCAGCCAAGAAGGGGGGCGCAGTGAAAAACTGTTTTTT. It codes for CASSQEGGRSEKLFF.